Reported below is one TCR beta chain. The antigen remains unidentified. TCRdb re-called the multiplex PCR reads through MiXCR, storing one row per CDR3 protein. The sample consists of about 80,000 distinct CDR3 sequences, roughly 20% of them appearing once. The record originates from a study of breast tumors, draining lymph nodes, adjacent tissues. Study results and caveats: Data fit most tumor T cells coming from lymph node, expanding in tumor. Tumors had less TCR diversity than lymph nodes, more than nontumor tissue. Luminal-like breast cancer showed significantly higher tumor–nontumor repertoire similarity than basal-like. That most tumor T cells come from lymph nodes remained unproven.

Axillary draining lymph nodes of breast cancer patients supplied the node samples. V was shortened by 7 bases and J by 0 bases, with 10 bases between the two germline ends. Germline values: CDR1 MDHEN, CDR2 SYDVKM. The CDR3 contains 13 residues. The rearrangement links TRBV28 to TRBJ2-7; D ambiguous. Sequencing was done on a sample of axillary lymph node tissue. This clonotype originated in a female donor with breast cancer. Some clones in this sample may be carry-over from other donors' samples. The CDR3 region is CASIGVPSYEQYF. The CDR3 bases are TGTGCCAGCATAGGAGTGCCCTCCTACGAGCAGTACTTC.